The clone carrying this T cell receptor (beta chain) was seen ten or more times. This record comes from a study of T cells after yellow fever vaccination. One entry per CDR3 protein results from TCRdb running MiXCR on the 5' RACE reads. The table lists 250,000 or so distinct CDR3 sequences, 3.6% of them singletons. Trimming pared 7 bases from V and 4 bases from J, leaving 13 bases between. From germline, CDR1 is SGHAT and CDR2 FQNNGV. The CDR3 has 14 amino acids. J is TRBJ2-2 and V is TRBV11-2; unclear D gene. This clonotype was obtained from a man in his late teens or twenties who received the YFV17D yellow fever vaccine. Specimen: PBMCs, collected 15 days after the yellow fever booster vaccination. CDR3 region: CASILTTGTGELFF. CDR3 DNA sequence: TGTGCCAGCATCCTGACAACGGGCACCGGGGAGCTGTTTTTT.